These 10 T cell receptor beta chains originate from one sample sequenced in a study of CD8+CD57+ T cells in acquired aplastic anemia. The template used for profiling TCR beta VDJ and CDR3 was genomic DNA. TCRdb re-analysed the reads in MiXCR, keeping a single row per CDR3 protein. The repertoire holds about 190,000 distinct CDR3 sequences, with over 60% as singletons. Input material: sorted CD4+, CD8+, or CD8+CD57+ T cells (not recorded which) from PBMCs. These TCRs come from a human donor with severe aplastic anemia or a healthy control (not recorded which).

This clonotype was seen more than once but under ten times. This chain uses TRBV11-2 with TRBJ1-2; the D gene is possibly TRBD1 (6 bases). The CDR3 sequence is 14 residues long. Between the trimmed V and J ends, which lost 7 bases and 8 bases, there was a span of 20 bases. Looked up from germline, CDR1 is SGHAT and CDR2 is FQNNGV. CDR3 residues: CASTYSGDPLGYTF. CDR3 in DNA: TGTGCCAGCACCTATTCAGGGGACCCGCTCGGCTACACCTTC. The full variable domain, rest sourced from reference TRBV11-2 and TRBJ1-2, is EAGVAQSPRYKIIEKRQSVAFWCNPISGHATLYWYQQILGQGPKLLIQFQNNGVVDDSQLPKDRFSAERLKGVDSTLKIQPAKLEDSAVYLCASTYSGDPLGYTFGSGTRLTVV.

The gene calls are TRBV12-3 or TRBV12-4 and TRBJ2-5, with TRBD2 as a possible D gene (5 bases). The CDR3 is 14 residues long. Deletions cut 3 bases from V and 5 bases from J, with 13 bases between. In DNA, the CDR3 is TGTGCCAGCAGTTTCCAGCGGCTCCGGGAGACCCAGTACTTC. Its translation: CASSFQRLRETQYF.

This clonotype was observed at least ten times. CDR3 amino acids: CASSYPGGHNEQFF. The CDR3, as DNA: TGTGCCAGCAGTTACCCCGGGGGGCACAATGAGCAGTTCTTC. This sequence joins TRBV6-2 or TRBV6-3 and TRBJ2-1; D might be TRBD2 (7 bases). The CDR3 totals 14 residues. The V and J ends lost 2 bases and 5 bases respectively, with 10 bases between them. Germline V gives CDR1 MNHEY, CDR2 SVGEGT.

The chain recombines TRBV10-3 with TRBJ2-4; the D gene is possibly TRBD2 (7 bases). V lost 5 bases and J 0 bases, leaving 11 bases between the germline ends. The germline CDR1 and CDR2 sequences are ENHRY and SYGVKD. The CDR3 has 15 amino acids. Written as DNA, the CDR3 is TGTGCCATCAGTTACAGGGAGGGAGCCAAAAACATTCAGTACTTC. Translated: CAISYREGAKNIQYF.

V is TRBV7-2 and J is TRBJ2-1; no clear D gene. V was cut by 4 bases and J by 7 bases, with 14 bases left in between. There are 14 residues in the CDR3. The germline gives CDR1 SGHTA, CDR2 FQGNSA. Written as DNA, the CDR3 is TGTGCCAGCAGCTCCCCGACGAAACGAAATGAGCAGTTCTTC. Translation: CASSSPTKRNEQFF.

CDR3 bases: TGTGCCAGCAGCTTAGATAGGTCTAGCGGACAGGACGAGCAGTACTTC. This sequence encodes CASSLDRSSGQDEQYF. The chain uses TRBV7-9 and TRBJ2-7; D might be TRBD1 or TRBD2, each matching 7 bases. V lost 1 base and J lost 5, with 18 bases in between. Germline V gene lookup returns CDR1 SEHNR and CDR2 FQNEAQ (reference sequence). This CDR3 region has 16 residues.

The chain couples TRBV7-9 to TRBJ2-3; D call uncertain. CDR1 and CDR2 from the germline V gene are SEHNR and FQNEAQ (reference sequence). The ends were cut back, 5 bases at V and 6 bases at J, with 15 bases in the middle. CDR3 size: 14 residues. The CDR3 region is CASSPEGFSDTQYF. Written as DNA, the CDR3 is TGTGCCAGCAGCCCAGAAGGGTTTTCGGATACGCAGTATTTT.

Written as DNA, the CDR3 is TGCAGCGTCGGCAACATAGATCCCGCCTATGGCTACACCTTC. Protein sequence: CSVGNIDPAYGYTF. The rearrangement joins TRBV29-1 to TRBJ1-2; D uncertain. The CDR3 contains 14 residues. Germline-derived CDR1 and CDR2 are SQVTM and ANQGSEA. V lost 6 bases and J 4 bases, leaving 18 bases between the germline ends.

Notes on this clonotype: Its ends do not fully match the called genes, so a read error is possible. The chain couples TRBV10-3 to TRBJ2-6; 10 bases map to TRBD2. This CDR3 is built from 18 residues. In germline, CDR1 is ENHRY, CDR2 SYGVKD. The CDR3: CATSATTSGYSGANVLTF. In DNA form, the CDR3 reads TGTGCCACCAGTGCCACGACTAGCGGGTACTCTGGGGCCAACGTCCTGACTTTC.

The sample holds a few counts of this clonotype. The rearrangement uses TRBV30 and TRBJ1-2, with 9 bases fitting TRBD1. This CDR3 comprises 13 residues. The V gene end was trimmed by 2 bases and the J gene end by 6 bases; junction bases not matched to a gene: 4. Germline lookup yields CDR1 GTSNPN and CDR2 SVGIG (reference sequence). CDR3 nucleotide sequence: TGTGCCTGGAGTCTCGGGACAGGGAATGGCTACACCTTC. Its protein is CAWSLGTGNGYTF.